Listed below are T cell receptor beta chains from one sample, sequenced in a study of post-analysis software for immune sequencing data. One entry per CDR3 protein results from TCRdb running MiXCR on the PCR reads. The sample has hundreds of thousands of distinct CDR3 sequences; 25% to 30% are singletons. The sequenced material came from blood. These receptors all come from a girl aged 5-17 years with multiple sclerosis. Both conserved end residues are part of each CDR3. The D gene is left open where the match is weak. Clone size is not always given. Where it is, it says once, few, many or a class for expanded clones.

TRBV20-1,TRBJ2-3,NA,NA,CSAPTPSGRRGGTQYF,TGCAGTGCCCCAACCCCTTCGGGACGAAGAGGAGGTACGCAGTATTTT
TRBV12-3/TRBV12-4,TRBJ2-7,NA,NA,CASRWARAYEQYF,TGTGCCAGCAGGTGGGCCAGAGCCTACGAGCAGTACTTC
TRBV6-6,TRBJ2-7,few,NA,CASRSGASWGEQYF,TGTGCCAGCAGGTCCGGGGCCAGCTGGGGCGAGCAGTACTTC
TRBV7-2,TRBJ2-5,NA,NA,CASSLADTGEAQYF,TGTGCCAGCAGCTTAGCGGATACGGGAGAGGCCCAGTACTTC
TRBV12-3/TRBV12-4,TRBJ2-5,few,NA,CASSPLPYQETQYF,TGTGCCAGCAGCCCTCTGCCGTACCAAGAGACCCAGTACTTC
TRBV5-1,TRBJ2-2,few,NA,CASSFSMTNTGELFF,TGCGCCAGCAGCTTTTCGATGACCAACACCGGGGAGCTGTTTTTT
TRBV4-2,TRBJ2-3,NA,TRBD2,CASSQDYLAGGLADTQYF,TGTGCCAGCAGCCAAGATTACCTAGCGGGGGGGCTGGCAGATACGCAGTATTTT
TRBV10-3,TRBJ1-4,NA,NA,CAISESVNEKLFF,TGTGCCATCAGTGAGTCGGTTAATGAAAAACTGTTTTTT
TRBV14,TRBJ2-1,few,NA,CASSRPSGNNEQFF,TGTGCCAGCAGCCGTCCGAGCGGAAACAATGAGCAGTTCTTC
TRBV24-1,TRBJ1-5,few,TRBD1,CATSDSAQQGHNQPQHF,TGTGCCACCAGTGATTCCGCGCAACAGGGGCACAATCAGCCCCAGCATTTT
TRBV6-5,TRBJ1-2,NA,NA,CASSPIDKDGYTF,TGTGCCAGCAGCCCCATCGACAAAGATGGCTACACCTTC
TRBV20-1,TRBJ2-1,NA,TRBD1,CSASGYGTGNTYNEQFF,TGCAGTGCTAGCGGATACGGGACAGGAAACACTTACAATGAGCAGTTCTTC
TRBV28,TRBJ2-7,few,TRBD1,CATGQANYEQYF,TGTGCCACTGGACAGGCGAACTACGAGCAGTACTTC
TRBV29-1,TRBJ2-6,few,NA,CSVVQGLSGANVLTF,TGCAGCGTTGTCCAGGGCCTCTCTGGGGCCAACGTCCTGACTTTC
TRBV7-9,TRBJ2-7,NA,NA,CASSLAARKYEQYF,TGTGCCAGCAGCTTAGCGGCCAGGAAGTACGAGCAGTACTTC
TRBV24-1,TRBJ2-1,NA,TRBD1,CATSDGAGGQGYNEQFF,TGTGCCACCAGTGATGGTGCCGGGGGACAGGGGTACAATGAGCAGTTCTTC
TRBV7-2,TRBJ2-4,few,NA,CASSLVASGAKNIQYF,TGTGCCAGCAGCTTAGTAGCGTCGGGCGCCAAAAACATTCAGTACTTC
TRBV7-2,TRBJ2-1,NA,NA,CASSLGPANNEQFF,TGTGCCAGCAGCTTAGGTCCGGCGAACAATGAGCAGTTCTTC
TRBV27,TRBJ2-1,NA,TRBD2,CASSSGTSGGTNEQFF,TGTGCCAGCAGTTCAGGGACTAGCGGGGGAACCAATGAGCAGTTCTTC
TRBV7-2,TRBJ2-3,NA,NA,CASSLRVDGDTQYF,TGTGCCAGCAGCTTAAGGGTGGACGGTGATACGCAGTATTTT
TRBV12-3/TRBV12-4,TRBJ1-1,NA,TRBD1,CASSFGRTGDSEAFF,TGTGCCAGCAGTTTCGGGCGGACAGGGGACTCTGAAGCTTTCTTT
TRBV12-3/TRBV12-4,TRBJ1-2,NA,TRBD1,CASSLGDSGYGYTF,TGTGCCAGCAGTTTAGGGGACAGCGGCTATGGCTACACCTTC
TRBV27,TRBJ2-3,NA,NA,CASRLGGRGTQYF,TGTGCCAGCAGGTTAGGGGGGAGGGGGACGCAGTATTTT
TRBV4-1,TRBJ1-6,few,TRBD1,CASSHERGQGSSPLHF,TGCGCCAGCAGCCACGAACGGGGACAGGGAAGTTCACCCCTCCACTTT
TRBV6-6,TRBJ1-2,NA,TRBD1,CASSYPGQRDYGYTF,TGTGCCAGCAGTTACCCGGGACAGCGAGACTATGGCTACACCTTC
TRBV7-9,TRBJ2-5,NA,NA,CASSLGREAETQYF,TGTGCCAGCAGCTTGGGCAGGGAGGCGGAGACCCAGTACTTC
TRBV29-1,TRBJ2-3,few,TRBD2,CSVEVLAGRADTQYF,TGCAGCGTTGAAGTGCTAGCGGGCCGGGCAGATACGCAGTATTTT
TRBV10-2,TRBJ1-2,many,TRBD1,CASSKGQEIRGYTF,TGCGCCAGCAGCAAGGGACAGGAGATACGGGGCTACACCTTC
TRBV20-1,TRBJ1-2,NA,TRBD1,CSASGRPTGHYGYTF,TGCAGTGCTAGTGGCCGACCGACAGGGCACTATGGCTACACCTTC
TRBV6-1,TRBJ2-1,NA,NA,CACSGVRISNEQFF,TGTGCCTGCTCGGGGGTCCGCATTAGCAATGAGCAGTTCTTC
TRBV28,TRBJ2-5,NA,NA,CASTKHGTSETQYF,TGTGCCAGCACCAAACATGGGACCTCGGAGACCCAGTACTTC
TRBV24-1,TRBJ2-1,NA,TRBD1,CATSAQRGQGRVNEQFF,TGTGCCACCAGTGCCCAAAGGGGGCAGGGTCGGGTTAATGAGCAGTTCTTC
TRBV29-1,TRBJ2-5,NA,NA,CSVEEAGKRPETQYF,TGCAGCGTTGAAGAGGCAGGCAAACGGCCGGAGACCCAGTACTTC
TRBV7-8,TRBJ2-7,few,TRBD1,CASSLDSGTVYEQYF,TGTGCCAGCAGCTTAGACTCCGGGACAGTCTACGAGCAGTACTTC
TRBV7-2,TRBJ1-1,NA,TRBD1,CASSWRGTGTMKTEAFF,TGTGCCAGCAGCTGGCGCGGGACAGGGACCATGAAGACTGAAGCTTTCTTT
TRBV20-1,TRBJ2-3,many,TRBD2,CSASRAGVITDTQYF,TGCAGTGCTAGCAGGGCGGGAGTGATCACAGATACGCAGTATTTT
TRBV20-1,TRBJ1-1,NA,NA,CSPSKPGEGEAFF,TGCAGTCCCAGTAAACCAGGGGAAGGTGAAGCTTTCTTT
TRBV28,TRBJ1-2,NA,NA,CASSQNGWDGNYGYTF,TGTGCCAGCAGCCAAAACGGCTGGGACGGGAACTATGGCTACACCTTC
TRBV2,TRBJ2-7,NA,TRBD2,CASSVRGNEQYF,TGTGCCAGCAGTGTGCGGGGGAACGAGCAGTACTTC
TRBV4-2,TRBJ2-1,NA,NA,CASSQVVGGPRSYNEQFF,TGTGCCAGCAGCCAAGTTGTAGGGGGTCCTCGCTCCTACAATGAGCAGTTCTTC
TRBV14,TRBJ2-1,NA,NA,CASSQVLVSNEQFF,TGTGCCAGCAGCCAAGTCCTAGTCTCCAATGAGCAGTTCTTC